The 13 T cell receptor beta chains given below trace back to one sample, sequenced in a study of T cell clonotyping in hematopoietic cell transplantation. Produced via immunoSEQ multiplex PCR; TCRdb's table is partial and in-frame only. The profile shows 13,000 to 15,000 clones, roughly 94% of them singletons. Sequenced here: PBMCs, sampled 30 days after allogeneic stem cell transplant. Every receptor here comes from a male patient aged 60 to 75 who had an allogeneic stem cell transplant from an unrelated donor, so the T cells may come from the graft donor. Some clones in this sample may be carry-over from other donors' samples.

The chain recombines TRBV6-1 with TRBJ2-5, with TRBD1 identical over 9 bases. CDR1 MNHNS and CDR2 SASEGT come from the germline V gene. V dropped 6 bases and J dropped 5; count of bases not matched to a gene: 10. The CDR3 has 15 amino acids. The CDR3 loop reads CASSEPGQGVETQYF. CDR3 DNA: TGTGCCAGCAGCGAGCCGGGACAGGGCGTCGAGACCCAGTACTTC.

J is TRBJ1-4 and V is TRBV5-8; D is unresolved. This CDR3 comprises 15 residues. V was shortened by 0 bases and J by 0 bases, with 6 bases between the two germline ends. Germline CDR1 is SGHTS and CDR2 is YDEGEE. The CDR3: CASSLAGATNEKLFF. CDR3 sequence (DNA): TGTGCCAGCAGCTTGGCGGGAGCAACTAATGAAAAACTGTTTTTT.

The chain employs TRBV25-1 and TRBJ2-7; D not certain. CDR3 length: 14 amino acids. Germline-derived CDR1 and CDR2 are MGHDK and SYGVNS. V dropped 4 bases and J dropped 5 bases, with 15 bases sitting between them. The CDR3 loop reads CASSVGPWAHEQYF. DNA of the CDR3: TGTGCCAGCAGTGTAGGGCCTTGGGCTCACGAGCAGTACTTC.

J is TRBJ2-2 and V is TRBV10-3; unclear D gene. Germline V gene lookup returns CDR1 ENHRY and CDR2 SYGVKD. V was pared by 3 bases and J by 1 base, with 6 bases between. CDR3 length equals 14 residues. The CDR3 coding sequence is TGTGCCATCAGTGAACCAAAGAACACCGGGGAGCTGTTTTTT. Translation: CAISEPKNTGELFF.

The genes are TRBV19 and TRBJ2-7; a weak D match, TRBD1 (5 bases). The CDR3 runs 14 residues. V was cut by 3 bases and J by 4 bases, with 13 bases left in between. In germline, CDR1 is LNHDA, CDR2 SQIVND (reference sequence). The CDR3 DNA reads as TGTGCCAGTAGTATTGACAGTTCAACGTACGAGCAGTACTTC. Translation gives CASSIDSSTYEQYF.

The chain combines TRBV27 with TRBJ1-5; D may be TRBD1 (5 bases). The germline V gene has CDR1 MNHEY and CDR2 SMNVEV (reference sequence). CDR3 length: 13 amino acids. V was shortened by 8 bases and J by 4 bases, with 12 bases between the two germline ends. The CDR3 region is CASRQGSNQPQHF. CDR3 nucleotides: TGTGCCAGCCGGCAGGGATCGAATCAGCCCCAGCATTTT.

The CDR3 region is CASSPTGTTNEKLFF. Written as DNA, the CDR3 is TGTGCCAGTAGTCCCACCGGGACTACTAATGAAAAACTGTTTTTT. The chain joins TRBV19 to TRBJ1-4; tentative D call: TRBD1 (5 bases). Germline CDR1 LNHDA, CDR2 SQIVND (reference sequence). Trimming stripped 5 bases from V and 2 bases from J, with 12 bases between. The CDR3 totals 15 residues.

This chain joins TRBV5-1 and TRBJ2-5, with D possibly matching TRBD2 (6 bases). This CDR3 comprises 17 residues. Germline loops: CDR1 SGHRS, CDR2 YFSETQ. The ends were cut back, 3 bases at V and 1 base at J, with 19 bases in the middle. In DNA, the CDR3 is TGCGCCAGCAGCTCGGGGTGGTTTAGCGGAATCCAAGAGACCCAGTACTTC. This translates into CASSSGWFSGIQETQYF.

The CDR3 bases are TGTGCCAGCAGCTCCCGGGTTGCCCACCAGTACTTC. As protein: CASSSRVAHQYF. This chain joins TRBV7-2 and TRBJ2-7; D not resolved. V lost 4 bases to trimming and J lost 10 bases, with 14 bases between them. Germline V lookup: CDR1 SGHTA, CDR2 FQGNSA. The CDR3 is 12 amino acids.

The V gene is TRBV7-2, the J gene TRBJ1-2; D not certain. Germline CDR1 SGHTA, CDR2 FQGNSA. V dropped 5 bases and J dropped 8 bases, with 15 bases sitting between them. The CDR3 covers 13 residues. Here the CDR3 DNA reads TGTGCCAGCAGCACCGCAGGCACCGGGGGCTACACCTTC. This translates into CASSTAGTGGYTF.

The chain is built from TRBV14 and TRBJ2-2; D is possibly TRBD1 (6 bases). CDR1 and CDR2 from the germline V gene are SGHDN and FVKESK. This CDR3 spans 17 amino acids. V lost 2 bases and J 0 bases, leaving 13 bases between the germline ends. The CDR3 nucleotides read TGTGCCAGCAGCCAACGTACCGGGACATCGAACACCGGGGAGCTGTTTTTT. Encoded protein: CASSQRTGTSNTGELFF.

This clone has only one observation. The chain recombines TRBV20-1 with TRBJ2-7; tentatively, D is TRBD1 (6 bases). The CDR3 covers 11 residues. CDR1 DFQATT and CDR2 SNEGSKA come from the germline V gene (reference sequence). Trimming took off 1 base at V and 6 bases at J, with 7 bases between the two ends. The CDR3 DNA reads TGCAGTGCTAGAGGAGGGGGCGAGCAGTACTTC. Residues: CSARGGGEQYF.

This chain connects TRBV5-1 to TRBJ1-4; no clear D. CDR3 length equals 17 residues. The germline CDR1 and CDR2 sequences are SGHRS and YFSETQ. The V and J ends lost 6 bases and 3 bases respectively, with 21 bases between them. The CDR3 DNA reads as TGCGCCAGCATGGGCGGTGACGCGAGTGCGGCTAATGAAAAACTGTTTTTT. Translation: CASMGGDASAANEKLFF.